This passage covers 17 T cell receptor beta chains from one sample sequenced in a study of T cell clonality in common variable immunodeficiency. This table comes from immunoSEQ multiplex PCR, and its TCRdb copy is limited to in-frame clones, with some not included. Altogether around 45,000 clones were found in the sample, and no singletons occur. Sequenced sample: peripheral blood mononuclear cells. The source of these receptors is a person aged 18-70 years in good health.

This clone has ten or more counts. The CDR3 end is not reached by the read, which stops 3 residues before it; the germline J gene fills it in. This chain joins TRBV19 and TRBJ2-2; a possible D gene is TRBD2 (5 bases). The CDR3 totals 15 residues. Trimming took 5 bases from V and 4 from J, leaving 14 bases between them. Germline V gene lookup returns CDR1 LNHDA and CDR2 SQIVND (reference sequence). The CDR3 sequence: CASSPRGWVTGELFF. The sequenced part of the CDR3 DNA is TGTGCCAGTAGTCCCAGAGGGTGGGTCACCGGGGAG.

A word on this clone: The read is 3 residues too short to cover the CDR3 end, so that end is filled in from the germline J gene. This rearrangement joins TRBV29-1 to TRBJ1-2; D gene ambiguous. The CDR3 extends over 13 amino acids. Germline assignment: CDR1 SQVTM and CDR2 ANQGSEA. Trimming cost V 1 base and J 3 bases, with 9 bases left between them. This CDR3 reads CSVEGSEDYGYTF. The DNA read from the CDR3 is TGCAGCGTTGAAGGCAGTGAGGACTATGGC.

This clone was seen many times. The CDR3 extends 3 residues past the end of the read, so its final part is completed from the germline J gene. The chain couples TRBV7-6 to TRBJ1-1, with D tentatively TRBD1 (6 bases). Trimming shortened V by 1 base and J by 1 base, and 10 bases separated the two germline ends. The CDR3 consists of 15 residues. The germline V gene has CDR1 SGHVS and CDR2 FNYEAQ. CDR3 DNA (partial): TGTGCCAGCAGCTTAGGGCAGGGGAAGAACACTGAA. It encodes CASSLGQGKNTE. The entire CDR3 reads CASSLGQGKNTEAFF.

This clone was seen ten or more times. The CDR3 goes on 3 residues after the read ends, and that part is filled in from the germline J gene. This rearrangement joins TRBV4-1 to TRBJ2-7; 11 bases line up with TRBD2. The CDR3 has 16 amino acids. Unmatched junction bases numbered 8, after V lost 3 bases and J lost 4 bases. Germline values: CDR1 MGHRA, CDR2 YSYEKL. The DNA read from the CDR3 is TGCGCCAGCAGCCAGGAACATCTAGCGGGGGGATACGAG. Amino acid sequence: CASSQEHLAGGYE. The whole CDR3 is CASSQEHLAGGYEQYF.

This clone was seen ten or more times. The CDR3 extends 3 residues past the end of the read, so its final part is completed from the germline J gene. The chain links TRBV5-1 to TRBJ1-2; D possibly corresponds to TRBD1 (5 bases). The CDR3 is made up of 13 amino acids. The V gene's germline CDR1 is SGHRS and CDR2 YFSETQ. Trimming stripped 2 bases from V and 6 bases from J, with 11 bases between. The chain's CDR3 is CASSFGRANGYTF. CDR3 bases read: TGCGCCAGCAGCTTCGGCAGGGCAAATGGC.

This clone was observed many times. The CDR3 is cut off 3 residues early in the read; its end comes from the germline J gene. The J gene is TRBJ2-2, the V gene TRBV19; 7 nucleotides align to TRBD2. After removal of 2 bases from V and 2 bases from J, the junction contained 2 bases not matched to a gene. The V gene's germline CDR1 is LNHDA and CDR2 SQIVND (reference sequence). The CDR3 is made up of 15 amino acids. CDR3 DNA, as far as it was read: TGTGCCAGTAGTATACTAGCGGACAACACCGGGGAG. This encodes CASSILADNTGE. The whole CDR3 reads CASSILADNTGELFF.

This clone was recorded at least ten times. With the read ending 3 residues before the CDR3 end, the germline J gene is used to fill in that end. The chain links TRBV6-1 to TRBJ2-4; 8 bases align to TRBD2. With V trimmed by 2 bases and J by 4 bases, 10 bases remained unmatched. This CDR3 region has 17 residues. The germline CDR1 and CDR2 sequences are MNHNS and SASEGT. CDR3 DNA, as far as it was read: TGTGCCAGCAGTGAAATCGGTACAGCGGGAGCTAAAAACATT. Protein: CASSEIGTAGAKNI. The entire CDR3 protein reads CASSEIGTAGAKNIQYF.

In its sample, this clone was seen many times. The read stops 3 residues short of the end of the CDR3; the missing end is completed from the germline J gene. This chain connects TRBV12-5 to TRBJ2-1, with D maybe TRBD2 (6 bases). Deletions cut 6 bases from V and 3 bases from J, with 12 bases between. CDR3 size: 14 residues. From germline, CDR1 is LGHNT and CDR2 FRNRAP. The DNA read from the CDR3 is TGTGCTAGTGGACGGACGGGACTCTACAATGAG. Translating gives CASGRTGLYNE. The whole CDR3 protein is CASGRTGLYNEQFF.

This clone was seen ten or more times. The observed sequence ends 3 residues before the CDR3 terminus, with the missing tail filled in from the germline J gene. The chain is built from TRBV4-1 and TRBJ1-1, with D perhaps TRBD1 (6 bases). The germline gives CDR1 MGHRA, CDR2 YSYEKL. The CDR3 totals 12 residues. Trimming took 2 bases from V and 7 from J, leaving 8 bases between them. CDR3 residues: CASSQTGSEAFF. CDR3 DNA, as far as it was read: TGCGCCAGCAGCCAAACAGGGAGTGAA.

This clone was counted at least ten times. The CDR3 extends 3 residues past the end of the read, so its final part is completed from the germline J gene. The rearrangement joins TRBV30 to TRBJ1-6; 8 bases align to TRBD1. The CDR3 length is 14 residues. The V segment lost 2 bases and the J segment 8 bases; nucleotides outside the gene matches: 5. The V gene's germline CDR1 is GTSNPN and CDR2 SVGIG (reference sequence). The sequenced CDR3 bases are TGTGCCTGGAGTCCCGGGACAGGTCATTCACCC. Translation gives CAWSPGTGHSP. The whole CDR3 sequence is CAWSPGTGHSPLHF. Full variable domain (missing parts from reference TRBV30 and TRBJ1-6): SQTIHQWPATLVQPVGSPLSLECTVEGTSNPNLYWYRQAAGRGLQLLFYSVGIGQISSEVPQNLSASRPQDRQFILSSKKLLLSDSGFYLCAWSPGTGHSPLHFGNGTRLTVT.

This clone was found many times. Read coverage stops 3 residues before the CDR3 terminus; the germline J gene supplies the remainder. The chain is built from TRBV7-9 and TRBJ1-1; 8 nucleotides match TRBD1. Germline V gene sequence: CDR1 SEHNR, CDR2 FQNEAQ (reference sequence). This CDR3 has 15 amino acids. The V gene end was trimmed by 4 bases and the J gene end by 6 bases; junction bases not matched to a gene: 10. The sequenced part of the CDR3 DNA is TGTGCCAGCAGCTCCCGACAGGGGAGGGTTCCTGAA. As protein: CASSSRQGRVPE. The whole CDR3 protein reads CASSSRQGRVPEAFF.

This clone was counted ten times or more. The CDR3 extends 3 residues past the end of the read, so its final part is completed from the germline J gene. The gene calls are TRBV20-1 and TRBJ2-2; TRBD1 is a possible D gene (5 bases). Germline CDR1 reads DFQATT; CDR2 reads SNEGSKA (reference sequence). The CDR3 loop spans 13 amino acids. CDR3 bases read: TGCAGTGCTAGTCCAGGGCATAATTCACCG. This translates into CSASPGHNSP. The CDR3 in its entirety is CSASPGHNSPLFF.

In its sample, this clone was seen many times. The read ends 3 residues early relative to the CDR3; the germline J gene fills the gap. This chain uses TRBV2 with TRBJ2-1; 7 bases are shared with TRBD2. V trimming: 3 bases; J trimming: 4 bases; junction bases outside the gene matches: 6. The germline gives CDR1 SNHLY, CDR2 FYNNEI. This CDR3 is 15 amino acids long. The CDR3 reads CASSEWTRPYNEQFF. CDR3 DNA, as far as it was read: TGTGCCAGCAGTGAGTGGACTAGGCCATACAATGAG.

This clone was seen ten or more times. The read ends 3 residues before the CDR3 terminus; that terminus is restored from the germline J gene. The rearrangement links TRBV18 to TRBJ1-2; D is unclear. This CDR3 contains 13 residues. The germline gives CDR1 KGHSH, CDR2 LQKENI. Partial CDR3 DNA: TGTGCCAGCTCCCCCTACCTAGTAGAGGGC. Its protein is CASSPYLVEG. The full CDR3 reads CASSPYLVEGYTF.

Ten or more counts support this clone. The read is 3 residues too short to cover the CDR3 end, so that end is filled in from the germline J gene. This sequence joins TRBV20-1 and TRBJ2-1; TRBD2 matches at 11 bases. The V gene's germline CDR1 is DFQATT and CDR2 SNEGSKA (reference sequence). CDR3 length equals 22 residues. J gave up 0 bases and V 0 bases, and 19 bases lay outside the gene matches. The DNA read from the CDR3 is TGCAGTGCTAGAGATGACCTAGGGGACCTAGCGGGGGGTCGGGACTCCTACAATGAG. It translates to CSARDDLGDLAGGRDSYNE. The CDR3 reads in full as CSARDDLGDLAGGRDSYNEQFF.

This clone was recorded at least ten times. Read coverage stops 3 residues before the CDR3 terminus; the germline J gene supplies the remainder. This sequence joins TRBV19 and TRBJ2-3; tentatively, D is TRBD2 (6 bases). V gave up 8 bases and J gave up 2 bases, with 14 bases separating them. Germline V gives CDR1 LNHDA, CDR2 SQIVND (reference sequence). The CDR3 runs 14 residues. The CDR3: CASAQQRATDTQYF. The DNA read from the CDR3 is TGTGCCAGTGCCCAGCAGCGGGCCACAGATACG.

This clone was seen at least ten times. The covered CDR3 bases are TGTGCCAGCAGCCTTGACAGGGACGGC. Residues: CASSLDRDG. The entire CDR3 protein reads CASSLDRDGYTF. The chain couples TRBV7-8 to TRBJ1-2, with TRBD1 matching 7 bases. Sequencing ends 3 residues short of the CDR3 end; the germline J gene provides the rest. The CDR3 has 12 amino acids. The germline gives CDR1 SGHVS, CDR2 FQNEAQ.